The T cell receptor (beta chain) described here comes from a study of blood T cell repertoires in COVID-19. Grouping used clinical history reported by participants in a survey and questionnaire. Assay used: immunoSEQ multiplex PCR; TCRdb lists only in-frame clones, some missing. The sample has 280,000 or so clones; roughly 90% are singletons. Germline CDR1 and CDR2: SGHRS and YFSETQ. The CDR3 runs 14 residues. Trimming took 3 bases from V and 7 from J; bases not matched to a gene: 6. The clonotype comes from a woman aged 50 to 60 who had been exposed to COVID-19. V and J are TRBV5-1 and TRBJ2-1; 8 nucleotides align to TRBD1. The sample taken for sequencing was PBMCs or T cells enriched from blood (not recorded which). In nucleotides, the CDR3 is TGCGCCAGCAGCTCGTGGACAGGGCAAAATGAGCAGTTCTTC. It encodes CASSSWTGQNEQFF.